This entry concerns a single T cell receptor beta chain. This sample was included in a study of blood T cell repertoires in COVID-19. Study-wide context: COVID-19 samples, acute and convalescent, were from the United States, Italy and Spain.

Measured with immunoSEQ multiplex PCR; TCRdb has only the in-frame clones, and not every one. Among about 130,000 clones listed, 65% to 90% were seen once. The V segment lost 7 bases and the J segment 4 bases; nucleotides outside the gene matches: 15. Per germline, CDR1 MNHNY and CDR2 SVGAGI (reference sequence). CDR3 size: 16 residues. The gene calls are TRBV6-6 and TRBJ1-2, with 7 positions matching TRBD1. The sample taken for sequencing was peripheral blood. The receptor's source is a woman older than 75 with acute or convalescent COVID-19. The CDR3 region has the DNA TGTGCCAGCACCTACGGGGGAGACAGGGTTGGCTATGGCTACACCTTC. Residues: CASTYGGDRVGYGYTF.